Below are 26 T cell receptor beta chains sequenced from a single sample in a study of shared clonotypes between healthy human individuals. The method was immunoSEQ multiplex PCR; TCRdb's version includes in-frame clones alone and lacks a portion of them. The top ten clones hold about 1.5% of a sample with about 1 million clones, about 70% of them seen once. The source material was memory CD4+ T cells sorted from blood. The subset: CD45RA-negative fraction. Receptors were obtained from a young man in good health.

The chain links TRBV18 to TRBJ2-7, with 8 positions matching TRBD2. The CDR3 has 15 amino acids. V was pared by 3 bases and J by 5 bases, with 9 bases of the junction left unmatched. CDR1 KGHSH and CDR2 LQKENI come from the germline V gene. The CDR3 coding sequence is TGTGCCAGCTCACCCCCGCGGGGGGCGGTCCACGAGCAGTACTTC. It is translated as CASSPPRGAVHEQYF.

This chain uses TRBV30 with TRBJ1-6; D might be TRBD1 (5 bases). Germline V gene data show CDR1 as GTSNPN and CDR2 as SVGIG (reference sequence). The length of the CDR3 is 15 residues. V lost 4 bases to trimming and J lost 1 base, with 11 bases between them. CDR3 protein: CAWNLRGSYNSPLHF. In DNA, the CDR3 is TGTGCCTGGAACCTCCGGGGGTCCTATAATTCACCCCTCCACTTT.

The chain couples TRBV19 to TRBJ2-3; D ambiguous. Between the trimmed V and J ends, which lost 5 bases and 0 bases, there was a span of 18 bases. Germline lookup yields CDR1 LNHDA and CDR2 SQIVND (reference sequence). CDR3 size: 17 residues. This chain's CDR3 is CASSLQASKFSTDTQYF. In DNA, the CDR3 is TGTGCCAGTAGTCTTCAGGCCAGTAAGTTTAGCACAGATACGCAGTATTTT. Together with reference TRBV19 and TRBJ2-3, the CDR3 gives the full variable domain: DGGITQSPKYLFRKEGQNVTLSCEQNLNHDAMYWYRQDPGQGLRLIYYSQIVNDFQKGDIAEGYSVSREKKESFPLTVTSAQKNPTAFYLCASSLQASKFSTDTQYFGPGTRLTVL.

V is TRBV30 and J is TRBJ1-6, with 7 bases identical to TRBD1. The CDR3 is 14 residues long. The V and J ends lost 3 bases and 7 bases, in that order; junction bases with no gene match: 6. CDR1 and CDR2 (germline): GTSNPN, SVGIG (reference sequence). This CDR3 is CAWSLGTDNSPLHF. The CDR3 DNA follows: TGTGCCTGGAGCCTTGGGACAGACAATTCACCCCTCCACTTT. The full variable domain, in which reference TRBV30 and TRBJ1-6 provide the parts outside the CDR3, is SQTIHQWPATLVQPVGSPLSLECTVEGTSNPNLYWYRQAAGRGLQLLFYSVGIGQISSEVPQNLSASRPQDRQFILSSKKLLLSDSGFYLCAWSLGTDNSPLHFGNGTRLTVT.

This clone was found once. This sequence joins TRBV6-1 and TRBJ2-3; 7 bases are shared with TRBD2. Per the germline V gene, CDR1 is MNHNS and CDR2 is SASEGT. After removal of 2 bases from V and 1 base from J, the junction contained 12 bases not matched to a gene. The length of the CDR3 is 18 residues. The chain's CDR3 is CASSEPKGGVWGTDTQYF. The CDR3 DNA reads as TGTGCCAGCAGTGAACCCAAGGGAGGGGTTTGGGGCACAGATACGCAGTATTTT.

This clone occurred a few times. The V call is TRBV19, the J call TRBJ1-5, with D hard to call. This CDR3 has 13 residues. V was cut by 0 bases and J by 5 bases, with 5 bases left in between. CDR1 is LNHDA and CDR2 is SQIVND in the germline V gene (reference sequence). The CDR3 region has the DNA TGTGCCAGTAGTATAGATCCATATCAGCCCCAGCATTTT. This encodes CASSIDPYQPQHF.

This chain links TRBV11-2 with TRBJ2-6; TRBD1 is a possible D gene (6 bases). The CDR3 runs 15 residues. CDR1 SGHAT and CDR2 FQNNGV come from the germline V gene. Trimming pared 2 bases from V and 2 bases from J, leaving 7 bases between. The CDR3 region has the DNA TGTGCCAGCAGCTTATCAGGGGCTGGGGCCAACGTCCTGACTTTC. Its protein product is CASSLSGAGANVLTF.

The genes are TRBV10-1 and TRBJ1-6; TRBD1 agrees at 8 bases. The CDR3 length is 14 residues. Per the germline V gene, CDR1 is WNHNN and CDR2 is SYGVQD (reference sequence). V dropped 2 bases and J dropped 7; count of bases not matched to a gene: 1. In nucleotides, the CDR3 is TGCGCCAGCAGTGAGAACAGGGGGAATTCACCCCTCCACTTT. This codes for CASSENRGNSPLHF.

The J gene is TRBJ2-7, the V gene TRBV6-5; D gene unclear. Trimming shortened V by 2 bases and J by 6 bases, and 11 bases separated the two germline ends. CDR1 MNHEY and CDR2 SVGAGI come from the germline V gene. The CDR3 extends over 13 amino acids. The CDR3 DNA reads as TGTGCCAGCAGTTACAGACACGGTCTCGAGCAGTACTTC. It is translated as CASSYRHGLEQYF.

The chain is built from TRBV5-5 and TRBJ2-3; D uncertain. V dropped 4 bases and J dropped 0 bases, with 9 bases sitting between them. This CDR3 region has 14 residues. Germline CDR1 SGHKS, CDR2 YYEKEE (reference sequence). The CDR3 region is CASSPYRSTDTQYF. The CDR3 nucleotides are TGTGCCAGCAGCCCATACCGTAGCACAGATACGCAGTATTTT. Full variable domain (missing parts from reference TRBV5-5 and TRBJ2-3): DAGVTQSPTHLIKTRGQQVTLRCSPISGHKSVSWYQQVLGQGPQFIFQYYEKEERGRGNFPDRFSARQFPNYSSELNVNALLLGDSALYLCASSPYRSTDTQYFGPGTRLTVL.

This clone was recorded once. The chain couples TRBV10-3 to TRBJ1-2; 11 positions agree with TRBD1. The CDR3 spans 15 residues. The J segment lost 8 bases and the V segment lost 5 bases, leaving 10 bases of the junction unmatched. Germline V gene sequence: CDR1 ENHRY, CDR2 SYGVKD. CDR3 nucleotide sequence: TGTGCCATCAGTAACCACGGACAGGGGGCGGAAGGCTACACCTTC. Amino acids: CAISNHGQGAEGYTF.

This clone was recorded many times. The chain carries TRBV6-6 and TRBJ1-5; 7 bases map to TRBD1. Trimming took 2 bases from V and 3 from J; bases not matched to a gene: 7. CDR3 length: 16 residues. Looked up from germline, CDR1 is MNHNY and CDR2 is SVGAGI (reference sequence). Here the CDR3 reads CASSYQGDIHNQPQHF. DNA of the CDR3: TGTGCCAGCAGTTACCAGGGGGACATACACAATCAGCCCCAGCATTTT.

This rearrangement joins TRBV4-1 to TRBJ2-3, with 11 bases fitting TRBD2. Germline assignment: CDR1 MGHRA and CDR2 YSYEKL. The J segment lost 2 bases and the V segment lost 0 bases, leaving 13 bases of the junction unmatched. The CDR3 runs 20 residues. The DNA for the CDR3 is TGCGCCAGCAGCCAAGAGGGGCGGTCGGGACTAGCGGCAAACACAGATACGCAGTATTTT. This sequence encodes CASSQEGRSGLAANTDTQYF.

CDR3 protein: CASSPSRQGGNEQFF. CDR3 DNA sequence: TGTGCCAGCTCACCATCGAGACAGGGGGGGAATGAGCAGTTCTTC. The gene calls are TRBV18 and TRBJ2-1, with TRBD1 matching over 9 bases. Trimming cost V 2 bases and J 7 bases; bases outside gene matches: 6. Germline CDR1 is KGHSH and CDR2 is LQKENI. The CDR3 loop spans 15 amino acids.

The genes are TRBV5-1 and TRBJ1-5; 7 bases map to TRBD1. The V segment lost 4 bases and the J segment 4 bases; nucleotides outside the gene matches: 5. The CDR3 consists of 14 residues. Germline lookup yields CDR1 SGHRS and CDR2 YFSETQ. CDR3 coding DNA: TGCGCCAGCAGCCTCAGGGGGGAGAATCAGCCCCAGCATTTT. Protein product: CASSLRGENQPQHF. Filled out from reference TRBV5-1 and TRBJ1-5, the complete variable domain reads KAGVTQTPRYLIKTRGQQVTLSCSPISGHRSVSWYQQTPGQGLQFLFEYFSETQRNKGNFPGRFSGRQFSNSRSEMNVSTLELGDSALYLCASSLRGENQPQHFGDGTRLSIL.

The rearrangement links TRBV5-6 to TRBJ1-6, with TRBD1 matching over 10 bases. This CDR3 has 17 amino acids. Trimming took 1 base from V and 6 from J; bases not matched to a gene: 7. Germline loops: CDR1 SGHDT, CDR2 YYEEEE. The CDR3 protein is CASSLPGQGFGNSPLHF. The CDR3 region has the DNA TGTGCCAGCAGCTTGCCGGGACAGGGGTTCGGTAATTCACCCCTCCACTTT.

This chain connects TRBV2 to TRBJ2-1; tentative D call: TRBD2 (5 bases). V lost 2 bases and J lost 9, with 11 bases in between. Germline lookup yields CDR1 SNHLY and CDR2 FYNNEI. The CDR3 spans 13 residues. This CDR3 is CASSETSPGEQFF. CDR3 nucleotides: TGTGCCAGCAGTGAAACTAGTCCGGGTGAGCAGTTCTTC.

V gene TRBV30 combines with J gene TRBJ1-5; D gene ambiguous. Trimming shortened V by 0 bases and J by 0 bases, and 12 bases separated the two germline ends. This CDR3 is built from 16 residues. Germline lookup yields CDR1 GTSNPN and CDR2 SVGIG (reference sequence). CDR3 DNA: TGTGCCTGGAGTGTACCTGGATTTTATAGCAATCAGCCCCAGCATTTT. Protein product: CAWSVPGFYSNQPQHF.

The J gene is TRBJ1-2, the V gene TRBV4-1, with D uncertain. Germline V gene data show CDR1 as MGHRA and CDR2 as YSYEKL. The V end was cut by 2 bases, the J end by 3 bases, with 10 bases between. This CDR3 comprises 14 residues. In DNA, the CDR3 is TGCGCCAGCAGCCAATTTGTCAGCTACTATGGCTACACCTTC. This sequence encodes CASSQFVSYYGYTF.

This chain links TRBV4-3 with TRBJ1-1, with D hard to call. The CDR3 totals 13 residues. V lost 0 bases, J lost 8 bases, and 10 bases lay in between. The germline V gene has CDR1 LGHNA and CDR2 YSLEER. The CDR3 DNA is TGCGCCAGCAGCCAAGAGGGAATTACGGAAGCTTTCTTT. It specifies CASSQEGITEAFF.

The genes are TRBV27 and TRBJ2-7; TRBD1 matches 9 bases. CDR3 length: 14 residues. CDR1 and CDR2 from the germline V gene are MNHEY and SMNVEV (reference sequence). Trimming removed 3 bases from V and 5 bases from J; junction bases left unmatched: 5. The CDR3 here is CASSFSGQGDEQYF. For the CDR3, the DNA is TGTGCCAGCAGTTTTTCGGGACAGGGCGACGAGCAGTACTTC.

J is TRBJ1-1 and V is TRBV5-1, with 7 bases aligning to TRBD1. The CDR3 spans 14 residues. After removal of 0 bases from V and 5 bases from J, the junction contained 4 bases not matched to a gene. Germline CDR1 and CDR2: SGHRS and YFSETQ. CDR3 nucleotides: TGCGCCAGCAGCTTGGAGGGGGCGCGGACTGAAGCTTTCTTT. Its translation is CASSLEGARTEAFF.

The CDR3 coding sequence is TGTGCCAGTAGTATCTACAGGGGTTCTGAAGCTTTCTTT. Amino acid sequence: CASSIYRGSEAFF. The rearrangement links TRBV19 to TRBJ1-1, with TRBD1 matching 7 bases. The V segment lost 3 bases and the J segment 6 bases; nucleotides outside the gene matches: 4. Germline assignment: CDR1 LNHDA and CDR2 SQIVND (reference sequence). The CDR3 has 13 residues.

This CDR3 reads CASSQGNTEAFF. The CDR3 bases are TGCGCCAGCTCTCAGGGGAACACTGAAGCTTTCTTT. The V and J genes are TRBV5-1 and TRBJ1-1, with D possibly being TRBD1 (5 bases). The CDR3 extends over 12 amino acids. CDR1 is SGHRS, CDR2 YFSETQ, per germline. V was trimmed by 7 bases and J by 1 base, leaving 8 bases between them.

This clone was seen more than once but under ten times. At the DNA level, this CDR3 is encoded by other sequences in the same sample as well. The CDR3 sequence is CAWSVQETQYF. The DNA of the CDR3 is TGTGCCTGGAGTGTCCAAGAGACCCAGTACTTC. The chain links TRBV30 to TRBJ2-5; D unresolved. Germline V gene lookup returns CDR1 GTSNPN and CDR2 SVGIG (reference sequence). Trimming cost V 0 bases and J 1 base, with 0 bases left between them. This CDR3 has 11 amino acids.

CDR3 sequence: CASSMKDEQYF. CDR3 sequence (DNA): TGTGCCAGCAGTATGAAGGACGAGCAGTACTTC. V and J are TRBV2 and TRBJ2-7, with D unresolved. From germline, CDR1 is SNHLY and CDR2 FYNNEI. The CDR3 covers 11 residues. V dropped 5 bases and J dropped 5 bases, with 7 bases sitting between them.